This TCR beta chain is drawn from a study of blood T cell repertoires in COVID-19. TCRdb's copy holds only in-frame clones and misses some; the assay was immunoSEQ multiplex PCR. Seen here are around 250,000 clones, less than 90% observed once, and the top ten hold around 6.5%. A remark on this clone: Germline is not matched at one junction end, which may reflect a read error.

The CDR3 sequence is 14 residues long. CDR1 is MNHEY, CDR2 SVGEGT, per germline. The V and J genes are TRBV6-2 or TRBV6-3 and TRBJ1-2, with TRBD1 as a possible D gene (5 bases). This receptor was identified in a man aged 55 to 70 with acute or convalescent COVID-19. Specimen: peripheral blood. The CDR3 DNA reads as TGTGCCGGCAGTCCCCCGACAGCTAACTATGGCTACACCTTC. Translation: CAGSPPTANYGYTF.